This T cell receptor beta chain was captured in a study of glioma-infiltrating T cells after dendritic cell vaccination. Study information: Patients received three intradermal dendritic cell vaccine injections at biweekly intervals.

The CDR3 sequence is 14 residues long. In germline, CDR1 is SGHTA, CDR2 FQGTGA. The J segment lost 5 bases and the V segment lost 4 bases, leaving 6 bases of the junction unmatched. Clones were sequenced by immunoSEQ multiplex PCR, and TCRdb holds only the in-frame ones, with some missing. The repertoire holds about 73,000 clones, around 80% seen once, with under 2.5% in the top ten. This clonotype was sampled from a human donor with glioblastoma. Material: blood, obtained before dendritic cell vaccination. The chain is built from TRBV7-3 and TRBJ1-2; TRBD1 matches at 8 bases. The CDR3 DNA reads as TGTGCCAGCAGCTCCGGGACAGGAGAATATGGCTACACCTTC. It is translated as CASSSGTGEYGYTF.